The rows below give T cell receptor beta chains drawn from one sample of a study of metastatic and nonmetastatic thyroid tumors. TCRdb reprocessed the PCR reads via MiXCR. The repertoire holds tens of thousands of clones, 23% seen once, with 2.4% in the top ten. The sample consisted of blood. All receptors come from a female donor with papillary thyroid cancer or a benign thyroid nodule (not recorded which). Some clones in this sample may be carry-over from other donors' samples. Both conserved end residues are part of each CDR3. D genes are given only for firm matches. Size is omitted from some rows. Given values are once, few, many or a class for expanded clones.

j_gene: TRBJ1-5; d_gene: -; abundance: many; v_gene: TRBV14; CDR3nt: TGTGCCAGCAGCCAAGGGGCATCCAATAGCAATCAGCCCCAGCATTTT; CDR3aa: CASSQGASNSNQPQHF
j_gene: TRBJ2-7; d_gene: TRBD1; abundance: medium-sized; v_gene: TRBV2; CDR3nt: TGTGCCAGCAGTACCGACAGGGGCTCCTACGAGCAGTACTTC; CDR3aa: CASSTDRGSYEQYF
j_gene: TRBJ1-5; d_gene: -; abundance: many; v_gene: TRBV28; CDR3nt: TGTGCCAGCAGTTTCGGGGACGGCAATCAGCCCCAGCATTTT; CDR3aa: CASSFGDGNQPQHF
j_gene: TRBJ1-1; d_gene: -; abundance: -; v_gene: TRBV5-1; CDR3nt: TGCGCCAGCAGCTTGGAAGTGACAACTGAAGCTTTCTTT; CDR3aa: CASSLEVTTEAFF
j_gene: TRBJ1-1; d_gene: -; abundance: many; v_gene: TRBV25-1; CDR3nt: TGTGCCAGCAAGGGAACAAAACGGGACCAACTCTCACGCGACACTGAAGCTTTCTTT; CDR3aa: CASKGTKRDQLSRDTEAFF
j_gene: TRBJ1-5; d_gene: TRBD1; abundance: many; v_gene: TRBV25-1; CDR3nt: TGTGCCAGCAGTGAACGGACAGGAAATCAGCCCCAGCATTTT; CDR3aa: CASSERTGNQPQHF
j_gene: TRBJ2-4; d_gene: -; abundance: many; v_gene: TRBV28; CDR3nt: TGTGCCAGCAGTCTCACCGGGGAACAAAACATTCAGTACTTC; CDR3aa: CASSLTGEQNIQYF
j_gene: TRBJ2-3; d_gene: TRBD2; abundance: many; v_gene: TRBV7-6; CDR3nt: TGTGCCAGCAGCTTATTGGCCGGGACTAGCGGCACAGATACGCAGTATTTT; CDR3aa: CASSLLAGTSGTDTQYF
j_gene: TRBJ2-2; d_gene: -; abundance: many; v_gene: TRBV7-2; CDR3nt: TGTGCCAGCAGCTTAGGTGTTACGAACACCGGGGAGCTGTTTTTT; CDR3aa: CASSLGVTNTGELFF
j_gene: TRBJ2-7; d_gene: -; abundance: medium-sized; v_gene: TRBV6-1; CDR3nt: TGTGCCAGCAGTGAGGGGCCCCTCGAGATCTACGAGCAGTACTTC; CDR3aa: CASSEGPLEIYEQYF
j_gene: TRBJ1-5; d_gene: -; abundance: few; v_gene: TRBV6-1; CDR3nt: TGTGCCAGCAGTGAAGAAGGAAAGACCAAGCATTTT; CDR3aa: CASSEEGKTKHF
j_gene: TRBJ2-3; d_gene: TRBD2; abundance: many; v_gene: TRBV10-3; CDR3nt: TGTGCCATCAAAGGCCTAGCGGGAGGGCCGGATACGCAGTATTTT; CDR3aa: CAIKGLAGGPDTQYF
j_gene: TRBJ2-1; d_gene: TRBD2; abundance: -; v_gene: TRBV11-2; CDR3nt: TGTGCCAGCAGTCGCCGGACTAGCGGGATGAGGGAGCAGTTCTTC; CDR3aa: CASSRRTSGMREQFF
j_gene: TRBJ1-2; d_gene: -; abundance: -; v_gene: TRBV24-1; CDR3nt: TGTGCCACCAGGCCGTCCATCTCTAGGGGTGGGTATGGCTACACCTTC; CDR3aa: CATRPSISRGGYGYTF
j_gene: TRBJ2-2; d_gene: TRBD2; abundance: many; v_gene: TRBV20-1; CDR3nt: TGCAGTGCTAGAGATAGTACTAGCGGGGGCGACACCGGGGAGCTGTTTTTT; CDR3aa: CSARDSTSGGDTGELFF